This T cell receptor (beta chain) derives from a study of cytomegalovirus exposure and HLA in healthy donors. Overall study context: Per a later analysis, the roughly 700 first-cohort and 120 validation repertoires shared one platform.

On this clone: As yet, its antigen is unknown.

General study findings and limits: In vitro testing confirmed a few CMV-associated chains as specific for CMV antigens. TCR beta chains numbering 150 to 200 were designated cytomegalovirus-associated. The classifier was said to identify cytomegalovirus status with high specificity and sensitivity.

The table came from immunoSEQ multiplex PCR; TCRdb's copy has only in-frame clones and leaves some out. The table lists about 160,000 clones, just under 90% of them singletons, with roughly 4.2% in the top ten. The germline V gene encodes CDR1 SGHDT and CDR2 YYEEEE. The length of the CDR3 is 13 residues. This receptor was identified in a man younger than 35 in good health and CMV-seropositive. The sample comprised PBMCs. The V and J genes are TRBV5-6 and TRBJ2-5, with a tentative D call TRBD2 (5 bases). The J call may be mistaken, given a closer DNA end match to TRBJ2-7. The CDR3 protein is CASSARGGYEQYF. The CDR3 DNA reads as TGTGCCAGCAGCGCCAGAGGCGGGTACGAGCAGTACTTC.